This TCR beta chain was documented in a study of T cell repertoires in cytomegalovirus infection. Background on the study: CMV epitopes in the study were HLA-C-restricted (recently identified) and HLA-B-restricted (well studied). Carrying CMV and the relevant HLA type showed in public TCR beta signatures. General study results and limits: There were HLA-C-restricted CMV-specific TCR beta clonotypes dominating the ex vivo response. Based on cumulative public TCR beta family frequency, carriers of CMV plus the relevant HLA were identified.

Worth noting for this clonotype: Antigen: not known.

The CDR3 covers 17 residues. V trimming: 0 bases; J trimming: 7 bases; junction bases outside the gene matches: 12. From germline, CDR1 is DFQATT and CDR2 SNEGSKA (reference sequence). TCRdb re-derived calls from the reads in MiXCR, one entry per CDR3 protein. The sample yields 600,000 to 700,000 distinct CDR3 sequences, 30% to 35% seen once. This clonotype was obtained from a human donor in good health (CMV status not recorded). Some clones in this sample may be carry-over from other donors' samples. V and J are TRBV20-1 and TRBJ2-2; 9 bases are shared with TRBD2. The material sequenced was cultured PBMCs, taken from culture after CMV antigen stimulation. CDR3 sequence: CSAREYQGGRAGGELFF. The CDR3 DNA is TGCAGTGCTAGAGAGTATCAGGGCGGGAGGGCCGGCGGGGAGCTGTTTTTT.